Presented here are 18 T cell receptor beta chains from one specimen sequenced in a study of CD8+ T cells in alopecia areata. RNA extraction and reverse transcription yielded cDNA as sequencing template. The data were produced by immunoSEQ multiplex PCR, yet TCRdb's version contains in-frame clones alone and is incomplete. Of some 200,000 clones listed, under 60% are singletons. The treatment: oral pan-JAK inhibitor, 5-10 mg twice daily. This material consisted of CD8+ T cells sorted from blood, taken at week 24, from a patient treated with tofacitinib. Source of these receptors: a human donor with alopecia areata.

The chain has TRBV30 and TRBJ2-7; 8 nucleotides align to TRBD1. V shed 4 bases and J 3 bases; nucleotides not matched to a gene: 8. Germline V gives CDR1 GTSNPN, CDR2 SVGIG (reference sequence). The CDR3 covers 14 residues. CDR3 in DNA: TGTGCCTGGACTACCGGGACAGGTAACTACGAGCAGTACTTC. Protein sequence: CAWTTGTGNYEQYF.

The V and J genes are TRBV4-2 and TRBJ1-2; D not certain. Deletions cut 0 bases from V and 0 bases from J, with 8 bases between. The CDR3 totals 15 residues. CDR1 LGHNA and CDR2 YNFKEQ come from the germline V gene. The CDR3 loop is CASSQEAGSNYGYTF. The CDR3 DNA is TGTGCCAGCAGCCAAGAAGCGGGATCTAACTATGGCTACACCTTC.

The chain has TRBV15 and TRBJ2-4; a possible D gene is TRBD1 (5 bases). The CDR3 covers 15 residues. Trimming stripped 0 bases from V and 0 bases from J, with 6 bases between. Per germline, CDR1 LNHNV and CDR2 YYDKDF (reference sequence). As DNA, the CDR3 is TGTGCCACCAGCAGAGATCAGGGAGCCAAAAACATTCAGTACTTC. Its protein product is CATSRDQGAKNIQYF.

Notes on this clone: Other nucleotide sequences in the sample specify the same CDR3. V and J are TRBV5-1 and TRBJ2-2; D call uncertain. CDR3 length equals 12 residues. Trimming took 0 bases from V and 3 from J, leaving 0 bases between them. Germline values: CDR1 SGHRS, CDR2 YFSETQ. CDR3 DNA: TGCGCCAGCAGCTTGGACACCGGGGAGCTGTTTTTT. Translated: CASSLDTGELFF.

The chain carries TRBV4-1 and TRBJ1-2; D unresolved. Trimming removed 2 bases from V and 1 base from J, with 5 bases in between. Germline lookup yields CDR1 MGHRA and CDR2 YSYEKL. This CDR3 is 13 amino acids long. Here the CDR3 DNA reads TGCGCCAGCAGCCAATCCCTTAACTATGGCTACACCTTC. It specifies CASSQSLNYGYTF.

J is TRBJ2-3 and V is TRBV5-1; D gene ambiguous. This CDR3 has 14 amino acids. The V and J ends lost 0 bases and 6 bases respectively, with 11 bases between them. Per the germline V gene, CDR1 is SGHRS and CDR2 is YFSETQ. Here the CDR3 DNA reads TGCGCCAGCAGCTTGGCGGTGGGGTTGGATACGCAGTATTTT. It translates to CASSLAVGLDTQYF. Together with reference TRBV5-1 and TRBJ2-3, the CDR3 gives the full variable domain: KAGVTQTPRYLIKTRGQQVTLSCSPISGHRSVSWYQQTPGQGLQFLFEYFSETQRNKGNFPGRFSGRQFSNSRSEMNVSTLELGDSALYLCASSLAVGLDTQYFGPGTRLTVL.

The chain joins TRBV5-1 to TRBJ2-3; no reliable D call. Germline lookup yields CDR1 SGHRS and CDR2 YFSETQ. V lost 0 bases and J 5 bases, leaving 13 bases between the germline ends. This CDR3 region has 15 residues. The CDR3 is CASSLGYTELDTQYF. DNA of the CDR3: TGCGCCAGCAGCTTGGGGTACACAGAATTAGATACGCAGTATTTT.

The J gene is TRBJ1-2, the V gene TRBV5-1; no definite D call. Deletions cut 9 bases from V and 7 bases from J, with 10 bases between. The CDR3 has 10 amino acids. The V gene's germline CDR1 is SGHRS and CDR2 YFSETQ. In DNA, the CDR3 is TGCGCCACCGAGGAGAGTGGCTACACCTTC. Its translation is CATEESGYTF. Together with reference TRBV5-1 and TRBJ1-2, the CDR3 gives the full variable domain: KAGVTQTPRYLIKTRGQQVTLSCSPISGHRSVSWYQQTPGQGLQFLFEYFSETQRNKGNFPGRFSGRQFSNSRSEMNVSTLELGDSALYLCATEESGYTFGSGTRLTVV.

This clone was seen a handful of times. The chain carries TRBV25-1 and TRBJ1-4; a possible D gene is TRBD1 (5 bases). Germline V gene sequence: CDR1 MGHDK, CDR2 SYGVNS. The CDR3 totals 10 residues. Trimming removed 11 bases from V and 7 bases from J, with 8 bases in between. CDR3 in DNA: TGTGCCGCGCAGGGTGAAAAACTGTTTTTT. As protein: CAAQGEKLFF.

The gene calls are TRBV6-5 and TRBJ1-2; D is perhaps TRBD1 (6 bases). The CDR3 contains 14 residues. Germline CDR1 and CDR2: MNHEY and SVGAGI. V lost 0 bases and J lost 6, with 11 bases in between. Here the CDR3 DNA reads TGTGCCAGCAGTTACTCGGGGGGCTCGGATGGCTACACCTTC. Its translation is CASSYSGGSDGYTF.

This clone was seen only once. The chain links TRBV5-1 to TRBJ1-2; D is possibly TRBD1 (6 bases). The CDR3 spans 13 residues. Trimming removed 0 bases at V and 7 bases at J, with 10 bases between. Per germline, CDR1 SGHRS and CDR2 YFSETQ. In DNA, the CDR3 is TGCGCCAGCAGCTTGGCAGGGGACCGTGGCTACACCTTC. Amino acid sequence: CASSLAGDRGYTF.

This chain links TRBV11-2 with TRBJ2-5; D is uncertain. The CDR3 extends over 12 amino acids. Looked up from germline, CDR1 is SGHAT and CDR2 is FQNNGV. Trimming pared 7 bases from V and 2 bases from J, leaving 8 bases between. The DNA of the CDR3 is TGTGCCAGCAACGGGCTTCAAGAGACCCAGTACTTC. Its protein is CASNGLQETQYF.

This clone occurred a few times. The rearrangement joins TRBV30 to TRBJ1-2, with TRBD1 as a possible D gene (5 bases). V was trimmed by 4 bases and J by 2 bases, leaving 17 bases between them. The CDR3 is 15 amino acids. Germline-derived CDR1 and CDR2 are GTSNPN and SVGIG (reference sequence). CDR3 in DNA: TGTGCCTGGACGGGACCTCAAACCCCGAACTATGGCTACACCTTC. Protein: CAWTGPQTPNYGYTF.

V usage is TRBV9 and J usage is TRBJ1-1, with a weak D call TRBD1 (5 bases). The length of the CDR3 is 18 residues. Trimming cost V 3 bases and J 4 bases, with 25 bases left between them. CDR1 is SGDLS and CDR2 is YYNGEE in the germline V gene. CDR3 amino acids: CASSEGRDGGETITEAFF. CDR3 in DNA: TGTGCCAGCAGCGAAGGGCGGGACGGAGGGGAGACCATCACTGAAGCTTTCTTT. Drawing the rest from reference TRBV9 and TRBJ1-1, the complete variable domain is DSGVTQTPKHLITATGQRVTLRCSPRSGDLSVYWYQQSLDQGLQFLIQYYNGEERAKGNILERFSAQQFPDLHSELNLSSLELGDSALYFCASSEGRDGGETITEAFFGQGTRLTVV.

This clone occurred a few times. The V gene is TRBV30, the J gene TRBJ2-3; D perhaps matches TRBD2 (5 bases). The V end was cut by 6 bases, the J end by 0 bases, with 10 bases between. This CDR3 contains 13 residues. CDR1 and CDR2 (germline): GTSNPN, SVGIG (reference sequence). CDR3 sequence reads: CACDWTSTDTQYF. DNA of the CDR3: TGTGCCTGCGACTGGACTAGCACAGATACGCAGTATTTT.

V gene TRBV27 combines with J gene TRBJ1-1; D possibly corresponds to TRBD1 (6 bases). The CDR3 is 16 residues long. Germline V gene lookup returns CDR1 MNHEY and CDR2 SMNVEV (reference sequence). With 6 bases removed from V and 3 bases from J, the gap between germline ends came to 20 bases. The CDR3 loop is CASRIGGAQGYTEAFF. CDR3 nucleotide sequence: TGTGCCAGCAGAATCGGTGGGGCCCAGGGGTACACTGAAGCTTTCTTT.

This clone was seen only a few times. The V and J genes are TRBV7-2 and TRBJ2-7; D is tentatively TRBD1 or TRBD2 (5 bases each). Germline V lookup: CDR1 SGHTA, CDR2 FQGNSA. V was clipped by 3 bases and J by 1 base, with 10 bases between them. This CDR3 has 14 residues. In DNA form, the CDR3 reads TGTGCCAGCAGCTTGGGGGACGGATCCTACGAGCAGTACTTC. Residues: CASSLGDGSYEQYF.

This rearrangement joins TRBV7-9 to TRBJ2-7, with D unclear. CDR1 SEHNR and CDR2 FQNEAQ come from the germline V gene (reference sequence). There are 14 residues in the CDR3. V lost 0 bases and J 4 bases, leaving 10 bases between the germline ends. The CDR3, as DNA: TGTGCCAGCAGCTTAGCCGAGTGGGGTTACGAGCAGTACTTC. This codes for CASSLAEWGYEQYF.